These 27 T cell receptor beta chains were all obtained from the same sample, sequenced in a study of cytomegalovirus exposure and HLA in healthy donors. The PCR made use of 60 Vbeta and 13 Jbeta primers. Profiled with immunoSEQ multiplex PCR; TCRdb holds only in-frame clones, not every one. The sample consists of approximately 67,000 clones, roughly nine tenths of them appearing once. The source material was PBMCs. These receptors came from a young woman in good health and CMV-seropositive.

Only a few counts were recorded for this clone. The J gene is TRBJ2-1, the V gene TRBV6-1; 8 bases are a match to TRBD1. The CDR3 sequence is 15 residues long. V lost 1 base to trimming and J lost 9 bases; unmatched junction nucleotides: 8. From germline, CDR1 is MNHNS and CDR2 SASEGT. The CDR3 coding sequence is TGTGCCAGCAGTGAAGGGGGACAGGTGACGGGTGAGCAGTTCTTC. It codes for CASSEGGQVTGEQFF.

The gene calls are TRBV2 and TRBJ1-1; the D gene is possibly TRBD1 (5 bases). Trimming cost V 4 bases and J 6 bases, with 18 bases left between them. CDR1 and CDR2 from the germline V gene are SNHLY and FYNNEI. CDR3 length: 15 amino acids. CDR3 in amino acids: CASSVLRVSASEAFF. CDR3 coding DNA: TGTGCCAGCAGTGTCCTCAGGGTATCGGCCTCTGAAGCTTTCTTT.

This chain links TRBV5-1 with TRBJ1-1, with D unclear. The V end was cut by 4 bases, the J end by 5 bases, with 18 bases between. Germline CDR1 is SGHRS and CDR2 is YFSETQ. The CDR3 is 15 residues long. CDR3 coding DNA: TGCGCCAGCAGCCCCAACGGAGGTCCGGGGACTGAAGCTTTCTTT. It encodes CASSPNGGPGTEAFF. The full variable domain, in which reference TRBV5-1 and TRBJ1-1 provide the parts outside the CDR3, is KAGVTQTPRYLIKTRGQQVTLSCSPISGHRSVSWYQQTPGQGLQFLFEYFSETQRNKGNFPGRFSGRQFSNSRSEMNVSTLELGDSALYLCASSPNGGPGTEAFFGQGTRLTVV.

The chain carries TRBV5-1 and TRBJ2-1; TRBD2 agrees at 8 bases. This CDR3 is 15 amino acids long. The trim removed 4 bases at V and 0 bases at J, leaving 3 bases unmatched. The germline CDR1 and CDR2 sequences are SGHRS and YFSETQ. CDR3 DNA: TGCGCCAGCAGCGCCGGGACTAGCTCCTACAATGAGCAGTTCTTC. It translates to CASSAGTSSYNEQFF.

The chain couples TRBV4-1 to TRBJ2-1; D is possibly TRBD1 (5 bases). From germline, CDR1 is MGHRA and CDR2 YSYEKL. Trimming left V 1 base short and J 7 bases short, with 17 bases between. This CDR3 has 16 amino acids. CDR3 DNA sequence: TGCGCCAGCAGCCAAGTGGGGCAACACCCTGCGAATGAGCAGTTCTTC. It specifies CASSQVGQHPANEQFF.

CDR3 coding DNA: TGTGCCAGCGAAGGGAGTGGGACCCAGTACTTC. This codes for CASEGSGTQYF. V gene TRBV2 combines with J gene TRBJ2-5, with a weak D call TRBD2 (5 bases). This CDR3 has 11 residues. Trimming shortened V by 8 bases and J by 7 bases, and 11 bases separated the two germline ends. The germline CDR1 and CDR2 sequences are SNHLY and FYNNEI. Full variable domain (outside the CDR3, taken from reference TRBV2 and TRBJ2-5): EPEVTQTPSHQVTQMGQEVILRCVPISNHLYFYWYRQILGQKVEFLVSFYNNEISEKSEIFDDQFSVERPDGSNFTLKIRSTKLEDSAMYFCASEGSGTQYFGPGTRLLVL.

This sequence joins TRBV2 and TRBJ1-1; D unclear. The germline V gene has CDR1 SNHLY and CDR2 FYNNEI. Between the trimmed V and J ends, which lost 8 bases and 2 bases, there was a span of 9 bases. There are 12 residues in the CDR3. This CDR3 reads CASRETNTEAFF. CDR3 DNA sequence: TGTGCCAGCCGAGAGACTAACACTGAAGCTTTCTTT.

This sequence joins TRBV7-9 and TRBJ1-1, with D possibly matching TRBD1 (6 bases). The germline CDR1 and CDR2 sequences are SEHNR and FQNEAQ (reference sequence). The CDR3 contains 14 residues. V lost 4 bases and J lost 6, with 15 bases in between. The CDR3 protein is CASSSGTGLPEAFF. CDR3 in DNA: TGTGCCAGCAGCTCCGGTACAGGGCTCCCTGAAGCTTTCTTT. Filled out from reference TRBV7-9 and TRBJ1-1, the complete variable domain reads DTGVSQNPRHKITKRGQNVTFRCDPISEHNRLYWYRQTLGQGPEFLTYFQNEAQLEKSRLLSDRFSAERPKGSFSTLEIQRTEQGDSAMYLCASSSGTGLPEAFFGQGTRLTVV.

The V and J genes are TRBV19 and TRBJ2-1, with D possibly TRBD2 on 6 matching bases. This CDR3 spans 16 amino acids. V shed 0 bases and J shed 4 bases, with 13 bases lying between them. The V gene's germline CDR1 is LNHDA and CDR2 SQIVND (reference sequence). Written as DNA, the CDR3 is TGTGCCAGTAGTATAGATACCGGGAGAGTTTACAATGAGCAGTTCTTC. Translating gives CASSIDTGRVYNEQFF. The full variable domain, its missing parts supplied by reference TRBV19 and TRBJ2-1, is DGGITQSPKYLFRKEGQNVTLSCEQNLNHDAMYWYRQDPGQGLRLIYYSQIVNDFQKGDIAEGYSVSREKKESFPLTVTSAQKNPTAFYLCASSIDTGRVYNEQFFGPGTRLTVL.

This clone was counted a single time. The chain uses TRBV5-1 and TRBJ2-7, with 11 bases fitting TRBD1. CDR1 is SGHRS and CDR2 is YFSETQ in the germline V gene. The J segment lost 7 bases and the V segment lost 3 bases, leaving 6 bases of the junction unmatched. The CDR3 totals 14 residues. CDR3 in DNA: TGCGCCAGCAGCTCTGGGACAGGGGGGGATGAGCAGTACTTC. Its translation: CASSSGTGGDEQYF. Together with reference TRBV5-1 and TRBJ2-7, the CDR3 gives the full variable domain: KAGVTQTPRYLIKTRGQQVTLSCSPISGHRSVSWYQQTPGQGLQFLFEYFSETQRNKGNFPGRFSGRQFSNSRSEMNVSTLELGDSALYLCASSSGTGGDEQYFGPGTRLTVT.

V usage is TRBV7-2 and J usage is TRBJ2-7; D uncertain. Germline values: CDR1 SGHTA, CDR2 FQGNSA. Trimming left V 4 bases short and J 9 bases short, with 16 bases between. The CDR3 length is 13 residues. CDR3 nucleotide sequence: TGTGCCAGCAGCTCTGTTAGTGGGCCCGGGCAGTACTTC. As protein: CASSSVSGPGQYF. The whole variable domain, filled in from reference TRBV7-2 and TRBJ2-7, reads GAGVSQSPSNKVTEKGKDVELRCDPISGHTALYWYRQSLGQGLEFLIYFQGNSAPDKSGLPSDRFSAERTGGSVSTLTIQRTQQEDSAVYLCASSSVSGPGQYFGPGTRLTVT.

The chain has TRBV10-3 and TRBJ2-1, with D possibly matching TRBD2 (6 bases). This CDR3 has 11 residues. CDR1 is ENHRY, CDR2 SYGVKD, per germline. The V gene lost 11 bases and the J gene lost 13 bases, with 18 bases spanning the gap. CDR3 DNA: TGTGCCCCAGCGACCCGGGACTGTCAGTTCTTC. This sequence encodes CAPATRDCQFF.

The rearrangement joins TRBV7-9 to TRBJ2-5; the match to TRBD1 covers 7 bases. Germline loops: CDR1 SEHNR, CDR2 FQNEAQ (reference sequence). J lost 13 bases, V lost 5 bases, and 13 bases had no gene match. CDR3 length equals 13 residues. CDR3 in DNA: TGTGCCAGCAGCCCCCACTTGACAGGGTTGACGTACTTC. It translates to CASSPHLTGLTYF. Together with reference TRBV7-9 and TRBJ2-5, the CDR3 gives the full variable domain: DTGVSQNPRHKITKRGQNVTFRCDPISEHNRLYWYRQTLGQGPEFLTYFQNEAQLEKSRLLSDRFSAERPKGSFSTLEIQRTEQGDSAMYLCASSPHLTGLTYFGPGTRLLVL.

This rearrangement joins TRBV19 to TRBJ1-1, with D possibly TRBD1 on 6 matching bases. Germline CDR1 is LNHDA and CDR2 is SQIVND (reference sequence). The germline V and J ends were trimmed by 7 bases and 2 bases, with 11 bases remaining between them. The CDR3 length is 13 residues. This CDR3 reads CASNRESNTEAFF. As DNA, the CDR3 is TGTGCCAGTAACAGGGAAAGCAACACTGAAGCTTTCTTT.

The V gene is TRBV6-5, the J gene TRBJ1-1, with a weak D call TRBD1 (6 bases). Trimming removed 5 bases from V and 1 base from J, with 11 bases in between. Germline V CDR1 and CDR2: MNHEY, SVGAGI. CDR3 length equals 14 residues. The CDR3, as DNA: TGTGCCAGCAGTCCCGGGACACCGAACACTGAAGCTTTCTTT. Its protein product is CASSPGTPNTEAFF.

The chain links TRBV9 to TRBJ1-1; 8 nucleotides match TRBD1. After removal of 0 bases from V and 6 bases from J, the junction contained 1 base not matched to a gene. The CDR3 extends over 13 amino acids. Germline assignment: CDR1 SGDLS and CDR2 YYNGEE. The CDR3, as DNA: TGTGCCAGCAGCGTAGCAGGGGGCCCTGAAGCTTTCTTT. The encoded protein is CASSVAGGPEAFF.

The chain recombines TRBV5-1 with TRBJ2-2, with D possibly being TRBD2 (6 bases). V was trimmed by 7 bases and J by 2 bases, leaving 18 bases between them. This CDR3 has 16 amino acids. Germline V gives CDR1 SGHRS, CDR2 YFSETQ. DNA for the CDR3: TGCGCCAGCTTCTCCGTCCCCGGGAGAAACACCGGGGAGCTGTTTTTT. This sequence encodes CASFSVPGRNTGELFF. Supplemented by reference TRBV5-1 and TRBJ2-2, the full variable domain reads KAGVTQTPRYLIKTRGQQVTLSCSPISGHRSVSWYQQTPGQGLQFLFEYFSETQRNKGNFPGRFSGRQFSNSRSEMNVSTLELGDSALYLCASFSVPGRNTGELFFGEGSRLTVL.

This sequence joins TRBV5-1 and TRBJ1-1; weak D call: TRBD1 (6 bases). The CDR3 contains 17 residues. Germline CDR1 and CDR2: SGHRS and YFSETQ. Trimming removed 1 base from V and 0 bases from J, with 16 bases in between. Written as DNA, the CDR3 is TGCGCCAGCAGCTTGTTGGGAGGGCAGGGGATGAACACTGAAGCTTTCTTT. Its protein product is CASSLLGGQGMNTEAFF. Full variable domain (outside the CDR3, taken from reference TRBV5-1 and TRBJ1-1): KAGVTQTPRYLIKTRGQQVTLSCSPISGHRSVSWYQQTPGQGLQFLFEYFSETQRNKGNFPGRFSGRQFSNSRSEMNVSTLELGDSALYLCASSLLGGQGMNTEAFFGQGTRLTVV.

The chain carries TRBV28 and TRBJ1-5, with D possibly being TRBD1 (6 bases). Per germline, CDR1 MDHEN and CDR2 SYDVKM. This CDR3 region has 14 residues. Trimming removed 7 bases at V and 1 base at J, with 11 bases between. Written as DNA, the CDR3 is TGTGCCAGCACGGCGGGGGGCAGCAATCAGCCCCAGCATTTT. This gives the protein CASTAGGSNQPQHF.

The J gene is TRBJ2-7, the V gene TRBV19, with 11 bases fitting TRBD1. CDR3 length: 15 amino acids. Trimming at V came to 5 bases and at J to 8 bases, leaving 11 bases not matched to a gene. Germline V CDR1 and CDR2: LNHDA, SQIVND (reference sequence). The CDR3 here is CASSPGGTGGPKQYF. In DNA, the CDR3 is TGTGCCAGTAGTCCAGGGGGGACAGGGGGACCTAAGCAGTACTTC.

The chain carries TRBV9 and TRBJ2-1; 10 nucleotides align to TRBD1. V shed 5 bases and J 5 bases; nucleotides not matched to a gene: 7. The CDR3 sequence is 15 residues long. Germline V gives CDR1 SGDLS, CDR2 YYNGEE. As DNA, the CDR3 is TGTGCCAGCAGGGGCGCCGGGACAGGGGACAATGAGCAGTTCTTC. As protein: CASRGAGTGDNEQFF.

This chain connects TRBV5-1 to TRBJ2-7, with 9 bases identical to TRBD2. V shed 2 bases and J 5 bases; nucleotides not matched to a gene: 8. Germline V gene lookup returns CDR1 SGHRS and CDR2 YFSETQ. This CDR3 is built from 15 residues. The CDR3 protein is CASSFIAGGPNEQYF. Here the CDR3 DNA reads TGCGCCAGCAGCTTTATTGCGGGAGGGCCAAACGAGCAGTACTTC.

The chain couples TRBV13 to TRBJ2-5, with TRBD2 matching over 10 bases. Germline-derived CDR1 and CDR2 are PRHDT and FYEKMQ (reference sequence). Trimming took 5 bases from V and 0 from J; bases not matched to a gene: 9. The CDR3 extends over 17 amino acids. CDR3 sequence (DNA): TGTGCCAGCAGCCCCCGGACTAGCGGCCAGTACCAAGAGACCCAGTACTTC. Translation gives CASSPRTSGQYQETQYF.

This clone has only one observation. The chain links TRBV7-3 to TRBJ2-1; D perhaps matches TRBD2 (6 bases). The CDR3 has 16 residues. Trimming cost V 2 bases and J 1 base, with 12 bases left between them. The germline V gene has CDR1 SGHTA and CDR2 FQGTGA. CDR3: CASSLSGGISYNEQFF. In nucleotides, the CDR3 is TGTGCCAGCAGCTTATCGGGCGGGATTTCCTACAATGAGCAGTTCTTC.

V gene TRBV25-1 combines with J gene TRBJ2-2, with D tentatively TRBD1 (5 bases). The CDR3 runs to 13 residues. The germline V and J ends were trimmed by 8 bases and 4 bases, with 11 bases remaining between them. CDR1 and CDR2 (germline): MGHDK, SYGVNS. The CDR3 DNA reads as TGTGCCAGCGAAGGCAGGGCCACCGGGGAGCTGTTTTTT. Residues: CASEGRATGELFF.

The gene calls are TRBV28 and TRBJ2-7; D is perhaps TRBD1 (6 bases). Germline-derived CDR1 and CDR2 are MDHEN and SYDVKM. This CDR3 spans 15 amino acids. V was trimmed by 2 bases and J by 1 base, leaving 12 bases between them. CDR3 nucleotide sequence: TGTGCCAGCAGTTTAACTTCCGGACAGTCCTACGAGCAGTACTTC. It specifies CASSLTSGQSYEQYF.

The chain links TRBV28 to TRBJ1-5; possibly TRBD1 for D (5 bases). Trimming removed 0 bases from V and 6 bases from J, with 15 bases in between. The CDR3 sequence is 16 residues long. CDR1 is MDHEN and CDR2 is SYDVKM in the germline V gene. The CDR3 nucleotides are TGTGCCAGCAGTTTATGGTCGGCCAGGGAGGCTCAGCCCCAGCATTTT. Its translation is CASSLWSAREAQPQHF.